A single sample gave rise to the 30 T cell receptor beta chains below, sequenced in a study of T cell responses to AZD1222 COVID-19 vaccine. Libraries were prepared by immunoSEQ multiplex PCR; TCRdb keeps only in-frame clonotypes and omits some of them. Here the sample spans about 130,000 clones, roughly nine tenths being singletons. The specimen comprised peripheral blood, sampled on day 0 of AZD1222 vaccination. These receptors were obtained from an adult in good health.

The V call is TRBV7-2, the J call TRBJ2-7; D is unresolved. Deletions cut 1 base from V and 2 bases from J, with 9 bases between. Looked up from germline, CDR1 is SGHTA and CDR2 is FQGNSA. The length of the CDR3 is 14 residues. This CDR3 reads CASSLVLVTYEQYF. CDR3 DNA sequence: TGTGCCAGCAGCTTAGTACTTGTAACCTACGAGCAGTACTTC.

The chain couples TRBV7-6 to TRBJ2-3; D is possibly TRBD2 (5 bases). Germline CDR1 and CDR2: SGHVS and FNYEAQ. The CDR3 sequence is 14 residues long. Trimming shortened V by 2 bases and J by 5 bases, and 11 bases separated the two germline ends. The CDR3 region has the DNA TGTGCCAGCAGCTTAAGGCGGGCCCAAGATACGCAGTATTTT. It is translated as CASSLRRAQDTQYF.

This rearrangement joins TRBV10-3 to TRBJ2-7, with TRBD1 matching 8 bases. The trim removed 3 bases at V and 2 bases at J, leaving 6 bases unmatched. This CDR3 contains 15 residues. Germline V lookup: CDR1 ENHRY, CDR2 SYGVKD. The CDR3 is CAISDQGQGAYEQYF. CDR3 DNA: TGTGCCATCAGTGACCAAGGACAGGGTGCCTACGAGCAGTACTTC.

This chain joins TRBV27 and TRBJ1-2, with 8 bases fitting TRBD1. CDR1 is MNHEY, CDR2 SMNVEV, per germline (reference sequence). After removal of 4 bases from V and 4 bases from J, the junction contained 14 bases not matched to a gene. This CDR3 is 17 amino acids long. In nucleotides, the CDR3 is TGTGCCAGCAGTTCGGGGGGCAGGGGGCCAACCCTCTATGGCTACACCTTC. Amino acid sequence: CASSSGGRGPTLYGYTF.

In its sample, this clone was seen once. Different DNA sequences within this sample yield the same CDR3. The chain is built from TRBV6-5 and TRBJ2-2; D gene ambiguous. This CDR3 has 14 residues. V dropped 2 bases and J dropped 2 bases, with 6 bases sitting between them. The germline gives CDR1 MNHEY, CDR2 SVGAGI. The CDR3 reads CASSYGLNTGELFF. The CDR3, as DNA: TGTGCCAGCAGTTACGGTCTCAACACCGGGGAGCTGTTTTTT.

This clone has more than one count but fewer than ten. The V gene is TRBV5-5, the J gene TRBJ1-1; D call uncertain. V gave up 0 bases and J gave up 5 bases, with 14 bases separating them. Germline lookup yields CDR1 SGHKS and CDR2 YYEKEE (reference sequence). The CDR3 covers 15 residues. The CDR3 protein is CASSLAPMGGTEAFF. CDR3 in DNA: TGTGCCAGCAGCTTGGCCCCGATGGGTGGAACTGAAGCTTTCTTT.

The chain couples TRBV7-7 to TRBJ2-7; the D is unclear. The germline V and J ends were trimmed by 1 base and 1 base, with 11 bases remaining between them. In germline, CDR1 is SSHAT, CDR2 FNYEAQ (reference sequence). The length of the CDR3 is 15 residues. CDR3 residues: CASSLDVGPSYEQYF. The CDR3 DNA reads TGTGCCAGCAGCTTAGATGTCGGACCGTCCTACGAGCAGTACTTC.

V usage is TRBV12-3 or TRBV12-4 and J usage is TRBJ1-5; D may be TRBD1 (5 bases). The V and J ends lost 5 bases and 11 bases respectively, with 16 bases between them. The length of the CDR3 is 13 residues. CDR3 DNA: TGTGCCAGCAGTGCAGGGCCCCCTCCGGCCCAGCATTTT. Translation gives CASSAGPPPAQHF.

V and J are TRBV4-3 and TRBJ2-6; no definite D call. Trimming took 0 bases from V and 0 from J, leaving 6 bases between them. The germline gives CDR1 LGHNA, CDR2 YSLEER. CDR3 size: 16 residues. The CDR3 sequence is CASSQDPLSGANVLTF. Here the CDR3 DNA reads TGCGCCAGCAGCCAAGATCCCCTCTCTGGGGCCAACGTCCTGACTTTC.

This clone was counted a single time. The V and J genes are TRBV4-3 and TRBJ2-1; 8 bases line up with TRBD2. The V gene's germline CDR1 is LGHNA and CDR2 YSLEER. This CDR3 has 16 amino acids. The V and J ends lost 2 bases and 6 bases, in that order; junction bases with no gene match: 9. The CDR3 DNA reads as TGCGCCAGCAGCCAAACCCGACTAGCGCGGGGCAATGAGCAGTTCTTC. Protein: CASSQTRLARGNEQFF.

The V and J genes are TRBV3-1 (or the pseudogene TRBV3-2) and TRBJ1-1; weak D call: TRBD1 (5 bases). Germline CDR1 reads LGHDT; CDR2 reads YNNKEL (reference sequence). The length of the CDR3 is 15 residues. V lost 4 bases and J 3 bases, leaving 15 bases between the germline ends. CDR3 amino acids: CASSLGTSGDTEAFF. Here the CDR3 DNA reads TGTGCCAGCAGCCTAGGGACCTCGGGCGACACTGAAGCTTTCTTT.

Written as DNA, the CDR3 is TGTGCCAGCAGCCAAGGATTTTTAGCCACAGATACGCAGTATTTT. This translates into CASSQGFLATDTQYF. The rearrangement joins TRBV3-1 (or the pseudogene TRBV3-2) to TRBJ2-3; no clear D. The V end was cut by 1 base, the J end by 2 bases, with 10 bases between. CDR1 is LGHDT and CDR2 is YNNKEL in the germline V gene (reference sequence). The CDR3 totals 15 residues.

V gene TRBV7-3 combines with J gene TRBJ2-3, with D perhaps matching TRBD1 (5 bases). In germline, CDR1 is SGHTA, CDR2 FQGTGA. The CDR3 is 13 amino acids. The V and J ends lost 4 bases and 8 bases respectively, with 13 bases between them. CDR3 DNA sequence: TGTGCCAGCAGCTCAAGGGGTTTCGGTACGCAGTATTTT. Amino acids: CASSSRGFGTQYF.

The chain recombines TRBV18 with TRBJ2-7, with 8 bases identical to TRBD2. The J segment lost 4 bases and the V segment lost 0 bases, leaving 5 bases of the junction unmatched. The CDR3 covers 15 residues. CDR1 is KGHSH and CDR2 is LQKENI in the germline V gene. The CDR3 loop is CASSPPISGSYEQYF. The DNA of the CDR3 is TGTGCCAGCTCACCACCGATCAGCGGGAGTTACGAGCAGTACTTC.

This clone has a handful of counts. This chain links TRBV2 with TRBJ1-4; no clear D gene. The CDR3 length is 14 residues. Per germline, CDR1 SNHLY and CDR2 FYNNEI. Deletions cut 4 bases from V and 4 bases from J, with 10 bases between. This chain's CDR3 is CASSAEGINEKLFF. CDR3 DNA: TGTGCCAGCAGTGCGGAAGGGATTAATGAAAAACTGTTTTTT.

The chain has TRBV11-2 and TRBJ2-5, with a weak D call TRBD1 (6 bases). Germline CDR1 SGHAT, CDR2 FQNNGV. The CDR3 length is 12 residues. V lost 6 bases and J 5 bases, leaving 10 bases between the germline ends. Here the CDR3 DNA reads TGTGCCAGCAGACTAACAGGGGAGACCCAGTACTTC. As protein: CASRLTGETQYF.

V and J are TRBV5-4 and TRBJ2-5; TRBD2 agrees at 9 bases. V gave up 2 bases and J gave up 5 bases; unmatched junction bases: 10. Germline V gene lookup returns CDR1 SGHNT and CDR2 YYREEE (reference sequence). CDR3 length equals 16 residues. CDR3 region: CASSLRTSVILETQYF. DNA of the CDR3: TGTGCCAGCAGCTTAAGGACTAGCGTCATCTTGGAGACCCAGTACTTC.

The chain employs TRBV2 and TRBJ1-2, with D possibly TRBD1 on 5 matching bases. Looked up from germline, CDR1 is SNHLY and CDR2 is FYNNEI. This CDR3 contains 13 residues. V was trimmed by 8 bases and J by 6 bases, leaving 16 bases between them. The chain's CDR3 is CASRRGWADGYTF. CDR3 in DNA: TGTGCCAGCCGGAGGGGATGGGCGGATGGCTACACCTTC.

This chain joins TRBV10-3 and TRBJ1-1; 7 bases are a match to TRBD1. The CDR3 spans 13 residues. The germline CDR1 and CDR2 sequences are ENHRY and SYGVKD. After removal of 7 bases from V and 3 bases from J, the junction contained 5 bases not matched to a gene. The CDR3: CAIMARGDTEAFF. CDR3 in DNA: TGTGCCATCATGGCCAGGGGGGACACTGAAGCTTTCTTT.

The V call is TRBV2, the J call TRBJ2-1; 10 nucleotides align to TRBD2. The V and J ends lost 5 bases and 6 bases, in that order; junction bases with no gene match: 7. The CDR3 totals 15 residues. CDR1 SNHLY and CDR2 FYNNEI come from the germline V gene. The DNA of the CDR3 is TGTGCCAGCAGTTACCTAGCGGGAGACAGCAATGAGCAGTTCTTC. It specifies CASSYLAGDSNEQFF.

The chain carries TRBV10-3 and TRBJ1-2; TRBD1 might be the D (5 bases). CDR1 and CDR2 from the germline V gene are ENHRY and SYGVKD. This CDR3 is built from 14 residues. V gave up 1 base and J gave up 7 bases, with 13 bases separating them. For the CDR3, the DNA is TGTGCCATCAGTGAGTTTGGGGCAGGGCCTGGCTACACCTTC. Its translation: CAISEFGAGPGYTF.

V and J are TRBV7-2 and TRBJ2-6; D call uncertain. V was trimmed by 3 bases and J by 0 bases, leaving 6 bases between them. CDR1 and CDR2 from the germline V gene are SGHTA and FQGNSA. CDR3 length equals 15 residues. The CDR3 loop is CASSFQISGANVLTF. Here the CDR3 DNA reads TGTGCCAGCAGCTTTCAGATCTCTGGGGCCAACGTCCTGACTTTC.

The chain uses TRBV7-9 and TRBJ2-2; no clear D gene. The CDR3 spans 14 residues. Germline V CDR1 and CDR2: SEHNR, FQNEAQ (reference sequence). The V end lost 3 bases, the J end lost 6 bases, and 11 bases lay between the germline ends. DNA for the CDR3: TGTGCCAGCAGCTTTACCCAGAGCGCCGGGGAGCTGTTTTTT. It specifies CASSFTQSAGELFF. Full variable domain (remainder filled in from reference TRBV7-9 and TRBJ2-2): DTGVSQNPRHKITKRGQNVTFRCDPISEHNRLYWYRQTLGQGPEFLTYFQNEAQLEKSRLLSDRFSAERPKGSFSTLEIQRTEQGDSAMYLCASSFTQSAGELFFGEGSRLTVL.

The rearrangement links TRBV14 to TRBJ1-4; D is possibly TRBD1 (5 bases). Germline lookup yields CDR1 SGHDN and CDR2 FVKESK. The CDR3 length is 15 residues. Trimming pared 2 bases from V and 7 bases from J, leaving 14 bases between. The chain's CDR3 is CASSQRFRVGEKLFF. The CDR3 region has the DNA TGTGCCAGCAGCCAAAGGTTCAGGGTTGGTGAAAAACTGTTTTTT.

V and J are TRBV19 and TRBJ2-7; 8 bases fit TRBD2. The CDR3 consists of 13 residues. CDR1 is LNHDA, CDR2 SQIVND, per germline (reference sequence). Losses at the gene ends were 6 bases for V and 6 bases for J; bases not matched to a gene: 7. The CDR3 loop reads CASSAGGFGEQYF. The DNA for the CDR3 is TGTGCCAGTAGCGCGGGAGGTTTCGGCGAGCAGTACTTC.

The V call is TRBV30, the J call TRBJ1-5; 7 bases fit TRBD1. The CDR3 extends over 13 amino acids. Trimming took 4 bases from V and 6 from J; bases not matched to a gene: 6. The germline CDR1 and CDR2 sequences are GTSNPN and SVGIG (reference sequence). DNA of the CDR3: TGTGCCTGGACCCAATCAGGGGGTCAGCCCCAGCATTTT. This gives the protein CAWTQSGGQPQHF.

The chain couples TRBV6-5 to TRBJ1-1; D ambiguous. The CDR3 extends over 11 amino acids. CDR1 MNHEY and CDR2 SVGAGI come from the germline V gene. The V and J ends lost 9 bases and 5 bases respectively, with 10 bases between them. The CDR3 DNA is TGTGCCAGTGGTGAGGGTACTGAAGCTTTCTTT. Protein product: CASGEGTEAFF.

The chain combines TRBV11-3 with TRBJ2-5, with a weak D call TRBD2 (5 bases). This CDR3 region has 17 residues. CDR1 is SGHNT and CDR2 is YENEEA in the germline V gene. Trimming pared 2 bases from V and 3 bases from J, leaving 19 bases between. The CDR3: CASSLSFQLMREETQYF. The CDR3 nucleotides read TGTGCCAGCAGCTTATCTTTCCAGCTCATGAGGGAAGAGACCCAGTACTTC.

This chain joins TRBV13 and TRBJ2-7; possibly TRBD1 for D (6 bases). Germline CDR1 is PRHDT and CDR2 is FYEKMQ (reference sequence). This CDR3 contains 14 residues. The ends were cut back, 5 bases at V and 3 bases at J, with 14 bases in the middle. As DNA, the CDR3 is TGTGCCAGCAGCCCCACTGGGGGCTACTACGAGCAGTACTTC. It yields the protein CASSPTGGYYEQYF. The full variable domain, with the rest looked up from reference TRBV13 and TRBJ2-7, is AAGVIQSPRHLIKEKRETATLKCYPIPRHDTVYWYQQGPGQDPQFLISFYEKMQSDKGSIPDRFSAQQFSDYHSELNMSSLELGDSALYFCASSPTGGYYEQYFGPGTRLTVT.

CDR3 sequence reads: CASSFPTGGHSGANVLTF. The CDR3 DNA follows: TGTGCCAGCAGCTTTCCGACAGGGGGACACTCTGGGGCCAACGTCCTGACTTTC. This sequence joins TRBV11-2 and TRBJ2-6, with 9 bases matching TRBD1. The CDR3 spans 18 residues. V gave up 3 bases and J gave up 0 bases; unmatched junction bases: 6. CDR1 is SGHAT, CDR2 FQNNGV, per germline.